The 7 T cell receptor beta chains listed next were all sequenced from one sample in a study of blood T cell repertoires in COVID-19. Repertoires were generated with immunoSEQ multiplex PCR, while TCRdb's copy carries only in-frame clones and drops some. The data contain 200,000 to 250,000 clones, under 85% of them seen just once; the ten biggest clones take up around 4.1%. The sequencing sample was made of peripheral blood. The receptors were gathered from a woman aged 40 to 50 with active or convalescent COVID-19.

Turning to this clone: The sample contains more than one DNA sequence encoding this CDR3. The V gene is TRBV5-1, the J gene TRBJ2-1; 11 bases are shared with TRBD2. The CDR3 runs to 15 residues. Losses at the gene ends were 1 base for V and 4 bases for J; bases not matched to a gene: 1. Germline values: CDR1 SGHRS, CDR2 YFSETQ. The CDR3 loop reads CASSLTSGGYNEQFF. The CDR3 DNA reads TGCGCCAGCAGCTTGACTAGCGGGGGTTACAATGAGCAGTTCTTC.

The J gene is TRBJ2-1, the V gene TRBV10-2, with 11 bases that match TRBD2. Germline V gene lookup returns CDR1 WSHSY and CDR2 SAAADI. J lost 9 bases, V lost 8 bases, and 9 bases had no gene match. The CDR3 runs to 14 residues. CDR3 nucleotide sequence: TGCGCCAGCCGGCTAGATAGCGGGGGGGGTGAGCAGTTCTTC. Translating it yields CASRLDSGGGEQFF.

The rearrangement joins TRBV10-1 to TRBJ1-6, with TRBD1 as a possible D gene (5 bases). The germline gives CDR1 WNHNN, CDR2 SYGVQD (reference sequence). Trimming pared 3 bases from V and 8 bases from J, leaving 11 bases between. The CDR3 consists of 14 residues. CDR3 nucleotides: TGCGCCAGCAGTGATCAGGGCAGGGATTCACCCCTCCACTTT. It is translated as CASSDQGRDSPLHF.

This chain joins TRBV28 and TRBJ1-4, with 11 bases matching TRBD1. CDR1 and CDR2 (germline): MDHEN, SYDVKM. CDR3 length: 14 amino acids. The V segment lost 10 bases and the J segment 4 bases; nucleotides outside the gene matches: 5. The CDR3 nucleotides read TGTGCCACCGCCGGGACAGGGGGTAATGAAAAACTGTTTTTT. It translates to CATAGTGGNEKLFF.

V and J are TRBV7-3 and TRBJ1-5, with D possibly matching TRBD1 (6 bases). The CDR3 loop spans 15 amino acids. Trimming removed 8 bases at V and 5 bases at J, with 19 bases between. CDR1 is SGHTA, CDR2 FQGTGA, per germline. CDR3 in amino acids: CASPGHSTGDQPQHF. The DNA of the CDR3 is TGTGCCAGCCCTGGCCATTCGACAGGTGATCAGCCCCAGCATTTT.

The chain combines TRBV18 with TRBJ2-7, with a weak D call TRBD2 (5 bases). CDR1 and CDR2 (germline): KGHSH, LQKENI. V lost 4 bases and J 5 bases, leaving 18 bases between the germline ends. The CDR3 totals 15 residues. The CDR3 region is CASSRGGEGTNEQYF. The CDR3 DNA reads as TGTGCCAGCTCACGCGGCGGCGAGGGTACGAACGAGCAGTACTTC. Filled out from reference TRBV18 and TRBJ2-7, the complete variable domain reads NAGVMQNPRHLVRRRGQEARLRCSPMKGHSHVYWYRQLPEEGLKFMVYLQKENIIDESGMPKERFSAEFPKEGPSILRIQQVVRGDSAAYFCASSRGGEGTNEQYFGPGTRLTVT.

The rearrangement links TRBV12-3 or TRBV12-4 to TRBJ1-2; TRBD1 is a possible D gene (6 bases). The CDR3 has 13 amino acids. V dropped 4 bases and J dropped 4 bases, with 10 bases sitting between them. In DNA, the CDR3 is TGTGCCAGCAGTTCTAGGACAGTCTATGGCTACACCTTC. Protein: CASSSRTVYGYTF.